This TCR beta chain was documented in a study of blood T cell repertoires in COVID-19. Trimming left V 5 bases short and J 3 bases short, with 10 bases between. CDR3 length: 13 amino acids. The germline gives CDR1 SNHLY, CDR2 FYNNEI. Per the authors' pipeline: Amplified reference gene primers provided the basis for estimating nucleated cell counts. Repertoires were generated with immunoSEQ multiplex PCR, while TCRdb's copy carries only in-frame clones and drops some. D and trimming come from the DNA, and the V and J calls and clone size come from that table. The table lists roughly 430,000 clones, about 88% of them singletons. Living in 25 or so US areas, the participants were between about 18 and 100 years of age.

The TCR was taken from a woman aged 18-29 years who had been exposed to COVID-19. Sample: PBMCs or T cells enriched from blood (not recorded which). J is TRBJ1-2 and V is TRBV2, with TRBD1 as a possible D gene (5 bases). CDR3: CASSRGTDYGYTF. The CDR3 bases are TGTGCCAGCAGTCGAGGGACTGACTATGGCTACACCTTC.